This passage covers 21 T cell receptor beta chains from one sample sequenced in a study of blood T cells in healthy people across ages. Primed by a sample-barcoded 5' primer and a J-beta primer mix, a second PCR proceeded for roughly 6 to 12 cycles. TCRdb redid the calling of the 5' RACE reads with MiXCR, one entry per CDR3 protein. The sample includes 1.8 million or so distinct CDR3 sequences, approximately 40% of them seen just once. Sample: blood. The receptors come from a human donor in good health.

The chain joins TRBV7-9 to TRBJ1-4; 8 bases are a match to TRBD1. Germline V gives CDR1 SEHNR, CDR2 FQNEAQ (reference sequence). The trim removed 4 bases at V and 5 bases at J, leaving 6 bases unmatched. The CDR3 length is 15 residues. As DNA, the CDR3 is TGTGCCAGCAGCTCCCTGAGGACAGGGAATGAAAAACTGTTTTTT. Translated: CASSSLRTGNEKLFF.

The V call is TRBV20-1, the J call TRBJ2-3; TRBD2 aligns across 10 bases. The CDR3 runs to 13 residues. Germline CDR1 reads DFQATT; CDR2 reads SNEGSKA (reference sequence). The junction had 5 bases not matched to a gene; V was cut back by 6 bases and J by 5 bases. CDR3 residues: CSAERLAGDTQYF. CDR3 bases: TGCAGTGCGGAGAGACTAGCGGGAGATACGCAGTATTTT.

This clonotype was seen a few times. The CDR3 DNA reads TGTGCCAGCGCGTTTGGAGGGGCCCCAAACTACGAGCAGTACTTC. Encoded protein: CASAFGGAPNYEQYF. The chain has TRBV7-9 and TRBJ2-7; D may be TRBD2 (6 bases). Germline loops: CDR1 SEHNR, CDR2 FQNEAQ (reference sequence). Trimming took off 8 bases at V and 3 bases at J, with 20 bases between the two ends. This CDR3 contains 15 residues.

This clonotype has just one count. CDR3 in amino acids: CASSQAYGAVINEQFF. CDR3 DNA: TGTGCCAGCAGCCAAGCCTACGGGGCGGTGATCAATGAGCAGTTCTTC. The chain combines TRBV4-2 with TRBJ2-1; D is possibly TRBD1 or TRBD2 (5 bases each). CDR3 size: 16 residues. V lost 1 base and J 6 bases, leaving 16 bases between the germline ends. Germline V lookup: CDR1 LGHNA, CDR2 YNFKEQ.

This clonotype has a single count. The gene calls are TRBV4-1 and TRBJ1-2; D gene ambiguous. The CDR3 has 16 amino acids. The V end lost 0 bases, the J end lost 0 bases, and 11 bases lay between the germline ends. Germline V lookup: CDR1 MGHRA, CDR2 YSYEKL. CDR3: CASSQEFDSANYGYTF. Written as DNA, the CDR3 is TGCGCCAGCAGCCAAGAGTTCGACTCAGCTAACTATGGCTACACCTTC.

Here the CDR3 DNA reads TGCGCCAGCAGCTACAACCCGGGACAGTTGAGCTACGAGCAGTACTTC. This gives the protein CASSYNPGQLSYEQYF. J is TRBJ2-4 and V is TRBV5-1, with 7 bases matching TRBD1. The DNA matches TRBJ2-7 better at its end, which makes the J call doubtful. Germline lookup yields CDR1 SGHRS and CDR2 YFSETQ. CDR3 length equals 16 residues.

This clonotype was detected only a few times. V is TRBV7-7 and J is TRBJ2-3; D is possibly TRBD1 (5 bases). The germline V gene encodes CDR1 SSHAT and CDR2 FNYEAQ (reference sequence). The CDR3 contains 14 residues. The V end lost 5 bases, the J end lost 2 bases, and 11 bases lay between the germline ends. CDR3 loop: CASSMTAHTDTQYF. The CDR3 DNA is TGTGCCAGCAGCATGACAGCTCACACAGATACGCAGTATTTT.

This clonotype came up a few times. The chain combines TRBV6-2 or TRBV6-3 with TRBJ2-1; 10 positions match TRBD2. The germline CDR1 and CDR2 sequences are MNHEY and SVGEGT. V lost 3 bases, J lost 5 bases, and 4 bases stayed unmatched. The CDR3 extends over 15 amino acids. The CDR3 bases are TGTGCCAGCAGTTATAGCGGGGGGCGGAACAATGAGCAGTTCTTC. Its protein product is CASSYSGGRNNEQFF.

DNA of the CDR3: TGTGCCAGCCGGGGGACTAGCGGGCCGGGGGAGACCCAGTACTTC. Its protein product is CASRGTSGPGETQYF. The rearrangement joins TRBV6-6 to TRBJ2-5, with TRBD2 matching 12 bases. This CDR3 spans 15 amino acids. Germline CDR1 and CDR2: MNHNY and SVGAGI (reference sequence). V dropped 8 bases and J dropped 5; count of bases not matched to a gene: 9.

This clonotype was seen more than once but under ten times. The gene calls are TRBV7-2 and TRBJ2-6; D remains ambiguous. Germline loops: CDR1 SGHTA, CDR2 FQGNSA. V was cut by 2 bases and J by 4 bases, with 12 bases left in between. CDR3 length equals 16 residues. CDR3 sequence reads: CASSLQGSLGANVLTF. DNA of the CDR3: TGTGCCAGCAGCTTACAAGGGTCTCTCGGGGCCAACGTCCTGACTTTC.

This clonotype was seen a few times. The rearrangement links TRBV7-6 to TRBJ1-1; D remains unclear. The CDR3 is 16 residues long. Trimming took off 2 bases at V and 4 bases at J, with 17 bases between the two ends. The germline CDR1 and CDR2 sequences are SGHVS and FNYEAQ. The CDR3: CASSLHLNSLSTEAFF. For the CDR3, the DNA is TGTGCCAGCAGCTTACATTTAAACAGTCTTTCCACTGAAGCTTTCTTT. Based on the CDR3 plus reference TRBV7-6 and TRBJ1-1, the full variable domain is GAGVSQSPRYKVTKRGQDVALRCDPISGHVSLYWYRQALGQGPEFLTYFNYEAQQDKSGLPNDRFSAERPEGSISTLTIQRTEQRDSAMYRCASSLHLNSLSTEAFFGQGTRLTVV.

V is TRBV2 and J is TRBJ1-2; D possibly corresponds to TRBD1 (6 bases). Germline loops: CDR1 SNHLY, CDR2 FYNNEI. V gave up 11 bases and J gave up 5 bases, with 18 bases separating them. The CDR3 sequence is 13 residues long. This CDR3 reads CAPQNGTTYGYTF. The DNA of the CDR3 is TGTGCCCCGCAGAACGGGACAACGTATGGCTACACCTTC.

This clonotype was detected a few times. This chain uses TRBV7-6 with TRBJ2-1; D ambiguous. Looked up from germline, CDR1 is SGHVS and CDR2 is FNYEAQ. The CDR3 runs to 16 residues. Trimming took 0 bases from V and 4 from J, leaving 13 bases between them. The CDR3 spells CASSLARAETYNEQFF. As DNA, the CDR3 is TGTGCCAGCAGCTTAGCTCGGGCAGAAACATACAATGAGCAGTTCTTC.

The rearrangement links TRBV12-3 or TRBV12-4 to TRBJ1-1, with D possibly being TRBD1 (5 bases). This CDR3 comprises 13 residues. Trimming stripped 2 bases from V and 5 bases from J, with 9 bases between. CDR3 in DNA: TGTGCCAGCAGTTTAATTGCAGGGACTGAAGCTTTCTTT. Amino acids: CASSLIAGTEAFF.

The V call is TRBV5-1, the J call TRBJ2-3; 10 nucleotides agree with TRBD1. Germline CDR1 is SGHRS and CDR2 is YFSETQ. The CDR3 length is 16 residues. V lost 4 bases, J lost 1 base, and 6 bases stayed unmatched. Written as DNA, the CDR3 is TGCGCCAGCAGCAGGACAGGGGGAAGGGGCACAGATACGCAGTATTTT. It encodes CASSRTGGRGTDTQYF.

This chain joins TRBV4-3 and TRBJ2-6; D remains unclear. Looked up from germline, CDR1 is LGHNA and CDR2 is YSLEER. V was cut by 7 bases and J by 4 bases, with 8 bases left in between. The CDR3 is made up of 13 amino acids. CDR3 nucleotide sequence: TGCGCCAGCACCTGGTACGGGGCCAACGTCCTGACTTTC. Translation: CASTWYGANVLTF.

The rearrangement uses TRBV7-9 and TRBJ1-2; tentatively, D is TRBD1 (5 bases). Germline V gene sequence: CDR1 SEHNR, CDR2 FQNEAQ (reference sequence). CDR3 length: 19 amino acids. The V gene lost 5 bases and the J gene lost 7 bases, with 32 bases spanning the gap. The CDR3 sequence is CASSPHSFRAGWPLGGYTF. The CDR3 DNA reads TGTGCCAGCAGCCCTCATTCCTTTAGGGCAGGGTGGCCCCTTGGTGGCTACACCTTC.

This clonotype was recorded a few times. This chain uses TRBV20-1 with TRBJ2-1, with TRBD1 as a possible D gene (6 bases). Germline CDR1 is DFQATT and CDR2 is SNEGSKA (reference sequence). This CDR3 is 16 amino acids long. V lost 2 bases to trimming and J lost 3 bases, with 17 bases between them. The CDR3 DNA is TGCAGTGCTAGACCATTACAGGGTAGTAGCTACAATGAGCAGTTCTTC. It specifies CSARPLQGSSYNEQFF.

The rearrangement uses TRBV7-8 and TRBJ2-3, with 9 bases that match TRBD1. With 5 bases clipped from V and 4 bases from J, the junction kept 7 bases outside the gene matches. The CDR3 loop spans 15 amino acids. Germline loops: CDR1 SGHVS, CDR2 FQNEAQ. CDR3 in DNA: TGTGCCAGCAGCGGGGGACAGGGAACGGCAGATACGCAGTATTTT. Its protein product is CASSGGQGTADTQYF.

The chain links TRBV6-5 to TRBJ1-1, with no clear D. The CDR3 totals 12 residues. Trimming stripped 8 bases from V and 4 bases from J, with 11 bases between. Germline V CDR1 and CDR2: MNHEY, SVGAGI. CDR3 in amino acids: CASASIGTEAFF. The CDR3 DNA reads as TGTGCCAGCGCCAGTATAGGCACTGAAGCTTTCTTT.

CDR3 DNA: TGCGCCAGCAGCCAAGTTCCGCTTAGGGGCTACACCTTC. Translating gives CASSQVPLRGYTF. V gene TRBV4-3 combines with J gene TRBJ1-2; no definite D call. Germline-derived CDR1 and CDR2 are LGHNA and YSLEER. V was shortened by 1 base and J by 8 bases, with 11 bases between the two germline ends. The CDR3 is 13 residues long.